The 27 T cell receptor beta chains below all came from one sample that was sequenced in a study of cytomegalovirus exposure and HLA in healthy donors (dated by TCRdb to about 2017). Libraries were built with the immunoSEQ multiplex PCR assay. For the multiplex PCR, a mixture combining 60 forward primers for TCR Vbeta segments and 13 reverse primers for TCR Jbeta segments was used. The source is immuneACCESS, and TCRdb retained only in-frame sequences with V and J called. Part of the clones is not carried over; for the studies checked, unresolved V genes explain less than half of this, and the remainder is unexplained. The table for this sample lists some 150,000 clones; around four fifths of them were counted only once. In total, the top ten clones hold more than 1.5% of the sample. The sample taken for sequencing was PBMCs. The receptors come from a woman aged 40 to 50 in good health and CMV-seronegative.

The chain has TRBV7-2 and TRBJ2-7, with 7 positions matching TRBD2. V was pared by 5 bases and J by 9 bases, with 16 bases of the junction left unmatched. Germline loops: CDR1 SGHTA, CDR2 FQGNSA. The CDR3 contains 15 residues. Written as DNA, the CDR3 is TGTGCCAGCAGCAGGATGGGGGGGGGTTCCCTTGGGCAGTACTTC. Encoded protein: CASSRMGGGSLGQYF.

The chain has TRBV28 and TRBJ1-6; the match to TRBD1 covers 7 bases. The trim removed 4 bases at V and 7 bases at J, leaving 4 bases unmatched. CDR1 and CDR2 (germline): MDHEN, SYDVKM. This CDR3 is built from 14 residues. The CDR3 nucleotides read TGTGCCAGCAGTTCGACAGGGTGGAATTCACCCCTCCACTTT. Protein: CASSSTGWNSPLHF. Combining the CDR3 with reference TRBV28 and TRBJ1-6 gives the whole variable domain DVKVTQSSRYLVKRTGEKVFLECVQDMDHENMFWYRQDPGLGLRLIYFSYDVKMKEKGDIPEGYSVSREKKERFSLILESASTNQTSMYLCASSSTGWNSPLHFGNGTRLTVT.

The rearrangement joins TRBV7-2 to TRBJ2-7; D may be TRBD1 (5 bases). Germline CDR1 SGHTA, CDR2 FQGNSA. V was shortened by 7 bases and J by 3 bases, with 13 bases between the two germline ends. This CDR3 contains 13 residues. In nucleotides, the CDR3 is TGTGCCAGCAATACAGGCTCAATCTACGAGCAGTACTTC. Its translation: CASNTGSIYEQYF.

The rearrangement links TRBV19 to TRBJ1-1; the D gene is possibly TRBD1 (6 bases). CDR1 is LNHDA, CDR2 SQIVND, per germline (reference sequence). The CDR3 consists of 16 residues. V was pared by 3 bases and J by 0 bases, with 14 bases between. This CDR3 reads CASSMLRGSMNTEAFF. Written as DNA, the CDR3 is TGTGCCAGTAGTATGTTGAGGGGGAGCATGAACACTGAAGCTTTCTTT. The full variable domain, in which reference TRBV19 and TRBJ1-1 provide the parts outside the CDR3, is DGGITQSPKYLFRKEGQNVTLSCEQNLNHDAMYWYRQDPGQGLRLIYYSQIVNDFQKGDIAEGYSVSREKKESFPLTVTSAQKNPTAFYLCASSMLRGSMNTEAFFGQGTRLTVV.

The V call is TRBV2, the J call TRBJ2-3; 7 positions agree with TRBD2. This CDR3 contains 15 residues. Germline loops: CDR1 SNHLY, CDR2 FYNNEI. The trim removed 7 bases at V and 4 bases at J, leaving 11 bases unmatched. The chain's CDR3 is CASNSWRGSADTQYF. As DNA, the CDR3 is TGTGCCAGCAACTCATGGCGCGGGAGCGCAGATACGCAGTATTTT.

The chain has TRBV29-1 and TRBJ2-2, with D possibly TRBD2 on 6 matching bases. This CDR3 has 14 amino acids. CDR1 is SQVTM and CDR2 is ANQGSEA in the germline V gene. Deletions cut 6 bases from V and 2 bases from J, with 13 bases between. CDR3 nucleotide sequence: TGCAGCGTAGACGGCGGGATCAACACCGGGGAGCTGTTTTTT. Its translation: CSVDGGINTGELFF.

J is TRBJ2-3 and V is TRBV11-1; possibly TRBD1 for D (6 bases). The germline gives CDR1 SGHAT, CDR2 FQDESV (reference sequence). The CDR3 loop spans 15 amino acids. The ends were cut back, 6 bases at V and 2 bases at J, with 15 bases in the middle. CDR3 loop: CASSPGQWYTDTQYF. The CDR3 region has the DNA TGTGCCAGCAGTCCGGGACAATGGTACACAGATACGCAGTATTTT.

This sequence joins TRBV10-2 and TRBJ2-2, with D tentatively TRBD1 (5 bases). Looked up from germline, CDR1 is WSHSY and CDR2 is SAAADI. The CDR3 loop spans 15 amino acids. V was trimmed by 4 bases and J by 7 bases, leaving 16 bases between them. CDR3 sequence (DNA): TGCGCCAGCAGTGGAATCGCAGGGCCATACGGGGAGCTGTTTTTT. Residues: CASSGIAGPYGELFF.

The J gene is TRBJ2-6, the V gene TRBV5-4; 8 positions match TRBD1. The trim removed 3 bases at V and 2 bases at J, leaving 7 bases unmatched. CDR1 SGHNT and CDR2 YYREEE come from the germline V gene (reference sequence). This CDR3 comprises 17 residues. CDR3 nucleotide sequence: TGTGCCAGCAGCTGGGGCTCAGGGGGCCCTGGGGCCAACGTCCTGACTTTC. This encodes CASSWGSGGPGANVLTF. The entire variable domain, with the rest obtained from reference TRBV5-4 and TRBJ2-6, is as follows: ETGVTQSPTHLIKTRGQQVTLRCSSQSGHNTVSWYQQALGQGPQFIFQYYREEENGRGNFPPRFSGLQFPNYSSELNVNALELDDSALYLCASSWGSGGPGANVLTFGAGSRLTVL.

The rearrangement links TRBV5-6 to TRBJ1-2; D is possibly TRBD1 (6 bases). Germline-derived CDR1 and CDR2 are SGHDT and YYEEEE. V was shortened by 0 bases and J by 4 bases, with 10 bases between the two germline ends. This CDR3 is built from 14 residues. Here the CDR3 reads CASSLAGALYGYTF. For the CDR3, the DNA is TGTGCCAGCAGCTTGGCAGGGGCCCTCTATGGCTACACCTTC.

V usage is TRBV6-4 and J usage is TRBJ1-2; TRBD1 aligns across 9 bases. The CDR3 spans 13 residues. Germline values: CDR1 MRHNA, CDR2 SNTAGT. V lost 6 bases and J lost 14; bases outside the gene matches: 13. The CDR3, as DNA: TGTGCCAGCAGGGATCTTAACAGGGGGCGCTTGACCTTC. This codes for CASRDLNRGRLTF.

V usage is TRBV12-5 and J usage is TRBJ2-7; the D gene is possibly TRBD1 (5 bases). Per the germline V gene, CDR1 is LGHNT and CDR2 is FRNRAP. The CDR3 loop spans 11 amino acids. The ends were cut back, 5 bases at V and 7 bases at J, with 9 bases in the middle. In DNA form, the CDR3 reads TGTGCTAGTGGTATAAGGGGAGAGCAGTACTTC. It yields the protein CASGIRGEQYF.

The chain employs TRBV7-2 and TRBJ2-7, with TRBD2 as a possible D gene (6 bases). This CDR3 is built from 15 residues. Germline CDR1 reads SGHTA; CDR2 reads FQGNSA. The V and J ends lost 4 bases and 2 bases respectively, with 15 bases between them. The CDR3 here is CASSSHPGLAYEQYF. CDR3 coding DNA: TGTGCCAGCAGCTCTCATCCGGGACTTGCCTACGAGCAGTACTTC.

This chain links TRBV7-8 with TRBJ2-3, with D possibly matching TRBD1 (5 bases). Trimming shortened V by 1 base and J by 2 bases, and 19 bases separated the two germline ends. This CDR3 spans 18 amino acids. In germline, CDR1 is SGHVS, CDR2 FQNEAQ. The CDR3 protein is CASSLEVGVRAYTDTQYF. CDR3 nucleotides: TGTGCCAGCAGCTTAGAAGTTGGGGTCAGGGCCTACACAGATACGCAGTATTTT.

V usage is TRBV5-5 and J usage is TRBJ2-7; maybe TRBD2 (5 bases). The CDR3 loop spans 17 amino acids. CDR1 is SGHKS, CDR2 YYEKEE, per germline (reference sequence). Deletions cut 3 bases from V and 0 bases from J, with 19 bases between. CDR3 bases: TGTGCCAGCAGCTCGGAAACGCGGGTCTCGAGCTCCTACGAGCAGTACTTC. Its protein is CASSSETRVSSSYEQYF.

This chain links TRBV10-3 with TRBJ1-1, with a possible D match to TRBD1 (6 bases). Germline CDR1 reads ENHRY; CDR2 reads SYGVKD. V gave up 2 bases and J gave up 1 base, with 11 bases separating them. The CDR3 contains 15 residues. CDR3 residues: CAISEPKGQNTEAFF. CDR3 DNA: TGTGCCATCAGTGAGCCTAAGGGACAGAACACTGAAGCTTTCTTT.

The chain has TRBV19 and TRBJ1-1; D gene ambiguous. CDR3 length equals 12 residues. V was shortened by 7 bases and J by 1 base, with 7 bases between the two germline ends. Germline values: CDR1 LNHDA, CDR2 SQIVND (reference sequence). This CDR3 is CASMRQNTEAFF. CDR3 nucleotides: TGTGCCAGTATGCGCCAGAACACTGAAGCTTTCTTT.

The chain is built from TRBV5-4 and TRBJ1-6, with no clear D. The CDR3 runs to 15 residues. The V end lost 2 bases, the J end lost 3 bases, and 9 bases lay between the germline ends. Germline-derived CDR1 and CDR2 are SGHNT and YYREEE (reference sequence). The CDR3: CASSFGQNYNSPLHF. The CDR3 DNA reads TGTGCCAGCAGCTTTGGGCAGAACTATAATTCACCCCTCCACTTT. The complete variable domain, with remaining parts taken from reference TRBV5-4 and TRBJ1-6, reads ETGVTQSPTHLIKTRGQQVTLRCSSQSGHNTVSWYQQALGQGPQFIFQYYREEENGRGNFPPRFSGLQFPNYSSELNVNALELDDSALYLCASSFGQNYNSPLHFGNGTRLTVT.

CDR3 sequence: CATSRSGQYYNEQFF. Written as DNA, the CDR3 is TGTGCCACCAGCAGAAGCGGACAGTATTACAATGAGCAGTTCTTC. The V and J genes are TRBV15 and TRBJ2-1, with a tentative D call TRBD1 (6 bases). The V gene lost 2 bases and the J gene lost 4 bases, with 12 bases spanning the gap. Per the germline V gene, CDR1 is LNHNV and CDR2 is YYDKDF (reference sequence). This CDR3 comprises 15 residues. Looking up the rest from reference TRBV15 and TRBJ2-1 gives the full variable domain: DAMVIQNPRYQVTQFGKPVTLSCSQTLNHNVMYWYQQKSSQAPKLLFHYYDKDFNNEADTPDNFQSRRPNTSFCFLDIRSPGLGDTAMYLCATSRSGQYYNEQFFGPGTRLTVL.

V and J are TRBV7-2 and TRBJ1-1; D call uncertain. The V end was cut by 1 base, the J end by 1 base, with 4 bases between. The CDR3 length is 13 residues. Germline V lookup: CDR1 SGHTA, CDR2 FQGNSA. CDR3 nucleotide sequence: TGTGCCAGCAGCTTAGGAGCGAACACTGAAGCTTTCTTT. This sequence encodes CASSLGANTEAFF.

The rearrangement joins TRBV7-6 to TRBJ2-2; 10 bases agree with TRBD2. The CDR3 covers 19 residues. Germline-derived CDR1 and CDR2 are SGHVS and FNYEAQ. V was clipped by 4 bases and J by 3 bases; unmatched bases: 14. DNA for the CDR3: TGTGCCAGCAGCTCCCTGGGTCTAGCGGGAGTTGTGTACACCGGGGAGCTGTTTTTT. Translating it yields CASSSLGLAGVVYTGELFF.

The chain combines TRBV28 with TRBJ2-3; no firm D call. CDR1 is MDHEN and CDR2 is SYDVKM in the germline V gene. Trimming took off 2 bases at V and 0 bases at J, with 6 bases between the two ends. This CDR3 spans 14 amino acids. The CDR3 is CASSLGGSTDTQYF. DNA for the CDR3: TGTGCCAGCAGTTTAGGCGGTAGCACAGATACGCAGTATTTT. The full variable domain, rest sourced from reference TRBV28 and TRBJ2-3, is DVKVTQSSRYLVKRTGEKVFLECVQDMDHENMFWYRQDPGLGLRLIYFSYDVKMKEKGDIPEGYSVSREKKERFSLILESASTNQTSMYLCASSLGGSTDTQYFGPGTRLTVL.

The gene calls are TRBV6-1 and TRBJ2-1; 10 positions agree with TRBD2. The length of the CDR3 is 19 residues. CDR1 is MNHNS, CDR2 SASEGT, per germline. V dropped 2 bases and J dropped 0; count of bases not matched to a gene: 10. The CDR3 DNA reads TGTGCCAGCAGTGAATTGAGCGGGAGGGCCCAATCCTCCTACAATGAGCAGTTCTTC. Translated, it gives CASSELSGRAQSSYNEQFF.

This clone appeared a few times. The genes are TRBV7-2 and TRBJ1-1, with 7 bases fitting TRBD1. Germline V gives CDR1 SGHTA, CDR2 FQGNSA. V was clipped by 5 bases and J by 5 bases; unmatched bases: 17. This CDR3 comprises 17 residues. The CDR3 region is CASSPYVLAGQRTEAFF. The CDR3 coding sequence is TGTGCCAGCAGCCCGTACGTTCTGGCGGGACAGCGAACTGAAGCTTTCTTT. Full variable domain (remainder filled in from reference TRBV7-2 and TRBJ1-1): GAGVSQSPSNKVTEKGKDVELRCDPISGHTALYWYRQSLGQGLEFLIYFQGNSAPDKSGLPSDRFSAERTGGSVSTLTIQRTQQEDSAVYLCASSPYVLAGQRTEAFFGQGTRLTVV.

The chain recombines TRBV10-3 with TRBJ2-7, with 8 bases fitting TRBD1. CDR1 and CDR2 from the germline V gene are ENHRY and SYGVKD. V gave up 6 bases and J gave up 3 bases; unmatched junction bases: 7. This CDR3 has 14 amino acids. The CDR3 loop reads CAISRTGTLYEQYF. In DNA, the CDR3 is TGTGCCATCAGCCGGACAGGGACCCTCTACGAGCAGTACTTC.

V gene TRBV6-1 combines with J gene TRBJ1-1; D unclear. CDR3 size: 18 residues. V lost 2 bases and J lost 0, with 19 bases in between. Germline values: CDR1 MNHNS, CDR2 SASEGT. This CDR3 reads CASSELVVGSLMNTEAFF. The CDR3 coding sequence is TGTGCCAGCAGTGAATTGGTCGTGGGCAGCCTCATGAACACTGAAGCTTTCTTT.

The chain is built from TRBV28 and TRBJ1-2; D gene ambiguous. Germline CDR1 MDHEN, CDR2 SYDVKM. This CDR3 has 13 residues. V was clipped by 7 bases and J by 8 bases, with 17 bases between them. The CDR3 protein is CASMARLAQGYTF. The CDR3 DNA sequence: TGTGCCAGCATGGCCAGGCTGGCGCAGGGCTACACCTTC.